The 11 T cell receptor beta chains in this list originate from one sample, sequenced in a study of T-cell memory formation after mild COVID-19. A single record per CDR3 protein comes from TCRdb applying MiXCR to the 5' RACE reads. The table lists some 190,000 distinct CDR3 sequences, around 17% of them singletons. Input material: PBMCs or a T cell subset sorted from them (not recorded which). These receptors all come from an adult woman who had mild COVID-19 (a few samples of this study predate the infection). Cell type and time point are not known.

This clonotype was seen a handful of times. This chain joins TRBV5-1 and TRBJ2-1; D possibly matches TRBD1 or TRBD2 (5 bases each). Trimming removed 4 bases from V and 2 bases from J, with 10 bases in between. Germline V gene data show CDR1 as SGHRS and CDR2 as YFSETQ. This CDR3 region has 14 residues. In DNA, the CDR3 is TGCGCCAGCAGCGTAGGGGAGACCTACAATGAGCAGTTCTTC. It encodes CASSVGETYNEQFF.

The V call is TRBV12-3 or TRBV12-4, the J call TRBJ2-3; no definite D call. V was trimmed by 3 bases and J by 5 bases, leaving 3 bases between them. The CDR3 is 11 amino acids. The DNA of the CDR3 is TGTGCCAGCAGTTTGGTAGATACGCAGTATTTT. It codes for CASSLVDTQYF.

This clonotype has a handful of counts. The chain is built from TRBV3-1 and TRBJ1-2; unclear D gene. Germline CDR1 LGHDT, CDR2 YNNKEL (reference sequence). CDR3 size: 15 residues. The V and J ends lost 4 bases and 4 bases respectively, with 16 bases between them. CDR3 sequence (DNA): TGTGCCAGCAGCCCCCACAGAAAACTACCCTATGGCTACACCTTC. Residues: CASSPHRKLPYGYTF.

The gene calls are TRBV30 and TRBJ1-1; TRBD1 matches at 7 bases. The CDR3 covers 14 residues. The ends lost 4 bases at V and 5 bases at J; junction bases unmatched: 10. CDR1 and CDR2 (germline): GTSNPN, SVGIG (reference sequence). CDR3 in DNA: TGTGCCTGGAAGCAGGGGGTTGTGGGGACTGAAGCTTTCTTT. This encodes CAWKQGVVGTEAFF.

The chain carries TRBV7-3 and TRBJ2-2; no firm D call. The V and J ends lost 3 bases and 5 bases respectively, with 10 bases between them. In germline, CDR1 is SGHTA, CDR2 FQGTGA. The CDR3 runs to 14 residues. The chain's CDR3 is CASSFSFGTGELFF. CDR3 nucleotides: TGTGCCAGCAGCTTTTCGTTTGGGACCGGGGAGCTGTTTTTT.

CDR3 region: CSARDRLEQFF. As DNA, the CDR3 is TGCAGTGCTAGAGATAGGTTGGAGCAGTTCTTC. The chain couples TRBV20-1 to TRBJ2-1, with D uncertain. The V end lost 0 bases, the J end lost 10 bases, and 7 bases lay between the germline ends. CDR1 is DFQATT, CDR2 SNEGSKA, per germline (reference sequence). CDR3 length: 11 residues.

In its sample, this clonotype was seen many times. This chain uses TRBV7-2 with TRBJ2-6; possible D gene TRBD1, 6 bases. CDR1 SGHTA and CDR2 FQGNSA come from the germline V gene. The V end was cut by 2 bases, the J end by 0 bases, with 17 bases between. The CDR3 sequence is 19 residues long. DNA for the CDR3: TGTGCCAGCAGCTTATTAGGTATCGGGACAAGCTCTGGGGCCAACGTCCTGACTTTC. Translated, it gives CASSLLGIGTSSGANVLTF.

This clonotype was observed many times. The chain combines TRBV12-3 or TRBV12-4 with TRBJ2-1, with D tentatively TRBD1 or TRBD2 (5 bases each). The V end was cut by 7 bases, the J end by 4 bases, with 17 bases between. This CDR3 region has 15 residues. CDR3 DNA: TGTGCCAGCACTGCGAACGGGACCCTATACAATGAGCAGTTCTTC. It specifies CASTANGTLYNEQFF.

The gene calls are TRBV30 and TRBJ2-7, with 9 positions matching TRBD2. The CDR3 covers 17 residues. J was trimmed by 1 base and V by 0 bases; bases with no gene match: 10. Germline values: CDR1 GTSNPN, CDR2 SVGIG (reference sequence). CDR3 DNA: TGTGCCTGGAGTGTACGCGGCGGGAGGGCCTCGTCCTACGAGCAGTACTTC. This codes for CAWSVRGGRASSYEQYF.

This clonotype has ten or more counts. The chain has TRBV9 and TRBJ1-1; possible D gene TRBD1, 6 bases. Germline V lookup: CDR1 SGDLS, CDR2 YYNGEE. This CDR3 is 13 amino acids long. Trimming removed 3 bases from V and 2 bases from J, with 8 bases in between. CDR3 bases: TGTGCCAGCAGCGGGACAGCAAACACTGAAGCTTTCTTT. Translating it yields CASSGTANTEAFF.

The CDR3 region has the DNA TGTGCCAGCAGCGTAGCACCTTCGGAGAACACTGAAGCTTTCTTT. It translates to CASSVAPSENTEAFF. The J gene is TRBJ1-1, the V gene TRBV9; no firm D call. This CDR3 is 15 amino acids long. Germline lookup yields CDR1 SGDLS and CDR2 YYNGEE. Trimming left V 0 bases short and J 1 base short, with 10 bases between.